This T cell receptor (beta chain) was recorded in a study of cytomegalovirus exposure and HLA in healthy donors. Sequencing used immunoSEQ multiplex PCR; TCRdb keeps in-frame clones, though not all of them. The data contain 200,000 or so clones, around 90% of them singletons. This sequence was found in a woman aged 18 to 35 in good health and CMV-seronegative. The sample taken for sequencing was PBMCs.

In nucleotides, the CDR3 is TGTGCCAGTAGTCCGCAGGGGGCGCACAGATACTCCTATAATTCACCCCTCCACTTT. Translated, it gives CASSPQGAHRYSYNSPLHF. This rearrangement joins TRBV19 to TRBJ1-6; 8 bases fit TRBD1. Germline trimming cut 5 bases from V and 0 bases from J; bases unmatched to any gene: 12. The CDR3 contains 19 residues. Germline V gene data show CDR1 as LNHDA and CDR2 as SQIVND (reference sequence). Together with reference TRBV19 and TRBJ1-6, the CDR3 gives the full variable domain: DGGITQSPKYLFRKEGQNVTLSCEQNLNHDAMYWYRQDPGQGLRLIYYSQIVNDFQKGDIAEGYSVSREKKESFPLTVTSAQKNPTAFYLCASSPQGAHRYSYNSPLHFGNGTRLTVT.